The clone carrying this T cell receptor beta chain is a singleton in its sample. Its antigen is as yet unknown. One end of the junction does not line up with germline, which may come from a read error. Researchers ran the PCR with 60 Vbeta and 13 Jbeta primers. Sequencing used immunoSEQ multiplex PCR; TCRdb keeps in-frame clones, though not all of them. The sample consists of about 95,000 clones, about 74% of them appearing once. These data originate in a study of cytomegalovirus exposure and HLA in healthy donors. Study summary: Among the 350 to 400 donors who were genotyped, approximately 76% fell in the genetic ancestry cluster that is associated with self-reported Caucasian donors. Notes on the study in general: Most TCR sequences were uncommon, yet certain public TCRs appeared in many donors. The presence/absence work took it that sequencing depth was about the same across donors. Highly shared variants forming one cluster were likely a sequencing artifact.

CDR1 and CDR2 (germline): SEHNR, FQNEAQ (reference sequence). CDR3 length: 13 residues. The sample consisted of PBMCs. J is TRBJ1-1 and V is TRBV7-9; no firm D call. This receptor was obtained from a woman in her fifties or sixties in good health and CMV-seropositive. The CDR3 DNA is TGTTCCAGCAGCCCTCAGGTGAACACTGAAGCTTTCTTT. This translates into CSSSPQVNTEAFF. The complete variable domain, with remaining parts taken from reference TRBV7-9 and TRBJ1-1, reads DTGVSQNPRHKITKRGQNVTFRCDPISEHNRLYWYRQTLGQGPEFLTYFQNEAQLEKSRLLSDRFSAERPKGSFSTLEIQRTEQGDSAMYLCSSSPQVNTEAFFGQGTRLTVV.